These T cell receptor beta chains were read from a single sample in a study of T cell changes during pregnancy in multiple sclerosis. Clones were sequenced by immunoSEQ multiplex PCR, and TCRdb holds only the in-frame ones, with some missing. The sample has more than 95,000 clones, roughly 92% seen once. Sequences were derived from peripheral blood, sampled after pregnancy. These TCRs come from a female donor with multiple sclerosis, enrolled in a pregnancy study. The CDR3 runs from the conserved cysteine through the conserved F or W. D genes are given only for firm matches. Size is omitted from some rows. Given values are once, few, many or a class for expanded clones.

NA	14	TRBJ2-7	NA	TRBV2	CASSGEVSSYEQYF	TGTGCCAGCAGTGGGGAGGTCAGCTCCTACGAGCAGTACTTC
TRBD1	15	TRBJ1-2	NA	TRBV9	CASSPPTGGEDGYTF	TGTGCCAGCAGCCCCCCGACAGGGGGCGAAGATGGCTACACCTTC
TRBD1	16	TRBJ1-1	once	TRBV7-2	CASSLGGTGANTEAFF	TGTGCCAGCAGCTTAGGGGGGACAGGGGCGAACACTGAAGCTTTCTTT
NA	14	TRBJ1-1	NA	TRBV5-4	CASSLGGGASEAFF	TGTGCCAGCAGCTTGGGAGGGGGGGCCAGTGAAGCTTTCTTT
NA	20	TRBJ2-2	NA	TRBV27	CASSIKGYRTVNFNTGELFF	TGTGCCAGCAGTATTAAAGGATATCGGACAGTTAATTTTAACACCGGGGAGCTGTTTTTT
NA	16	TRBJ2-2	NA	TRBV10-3	CAISESRKETTGELFF	TGTGCCATCAGTGAGTCGAGGAAGGAGACCACCGGGGAGCTGTTTTTT
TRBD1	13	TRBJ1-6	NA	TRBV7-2	CASSPRTGSPLHF	TGTGCCAGCAGCCCGAGGACAGGCTCACCCCTCCACTTT
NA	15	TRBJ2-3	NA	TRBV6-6	CASNPLAGKADTQYF	TGTGCCAGCAACCCCCTGGCGGGTAAAGCAGATACGCAGTATTTT
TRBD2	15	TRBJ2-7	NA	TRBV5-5	CASSGDYSETYEQYF	TGTGCCAGCAGCGGGGACTACAGCGAGACATACGAGCAGTACTTC
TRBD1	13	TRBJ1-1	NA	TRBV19	CAISAPGQLEAFF	TGTGCCATTTCCGCACCGGGACAGCTCGAAGCTTTCTTT
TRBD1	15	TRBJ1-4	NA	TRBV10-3	CAISGDRGQNEKLFF	TGTGCCATCAGTGGGGACAGGGGCCAGAACGAAAAACTGTTTTTT
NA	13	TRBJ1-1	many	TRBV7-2	CASSREGKTEAFF	TGTGCCAGCAGCCGGGAAGGGAAGACTGAAGCTTTCTTT
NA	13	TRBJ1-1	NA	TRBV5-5	CASSLQGSTEAFF	TGTGCCAGCAGCTTGCAGGGTAGCACTGAAGCTTTCTTT
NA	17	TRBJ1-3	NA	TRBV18	CASFLPTTGNAGNTIYF	TGTGCCAGCTTTTTACCCACAACAGGGAACGCTGGAAACACCATATATTTT
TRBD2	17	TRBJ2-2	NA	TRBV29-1	CSVDVSGGVVYTGELFF	TGCAGCGTTGATGTTAGCGGGGGGGTTGTCTACACCGGGGAGCTGTTTTTT
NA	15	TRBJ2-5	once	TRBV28	CASSFVRVRQETQYF	TGTGCCAGCAGTTTTGTCAGGGTACGGCAAGAGACCCAGTACTTC
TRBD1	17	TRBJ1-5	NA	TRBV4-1	CASSHPGGRMGNQPQHF	TGCGCCAGCAGCCATCCAGGGGGGAGGATGGGCAATCAGCCCCAGCATTTT
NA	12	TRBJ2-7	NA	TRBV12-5	CASGLASYEQYF	TGTGCTAGTGGTTTGGCTTCCTACGAGCAGTACTTC
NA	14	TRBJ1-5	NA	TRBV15	CATSREGVNQPQHF	TGTGCCACCAGCAGAGAGGGAGTCAATCAGCCCCAGCATTTT
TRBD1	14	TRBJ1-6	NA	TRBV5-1	CASSYRGFNSPLHF	TGCGCCAGCAGCTACAGGGGGTTTAATTCACCCCTCCACTTT
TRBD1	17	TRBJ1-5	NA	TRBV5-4	CASSFLGAGGGNQPQHF	TGTGCCAGCAGCTTTCTGGGGGCAGGGGGCGGCAATCAGCCCCAGCATTTT
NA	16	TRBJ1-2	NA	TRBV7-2	CASSLRAGTANYGYTF	TGTGCCAGCAGCTTAAGGGCGGGGACCGCCAACTATGGCTACACCTTC
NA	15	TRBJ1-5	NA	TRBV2	CASSLGGVSNQPQHF	TGTGCCAGCAGCCTGGGGGGTGTTAGCAATCAGCCCCAGCATTTT
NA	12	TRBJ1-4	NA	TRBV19	CASSIVRGRLFF	TGTGCCAGTAGTATAGTTCGTGGGAGACTGTTTTTT
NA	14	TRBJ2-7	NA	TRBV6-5	CASSYRGRGYEQYF	TGTGCCAGCAGTTACCGGGGGAGAGGTTACGAGCAGTACTTC
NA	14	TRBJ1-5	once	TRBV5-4	CASNWRGGNQPQHF	TGTGCCAGCAACTGGAGGGGAGGGAATCAGCCCCAGCATTTT
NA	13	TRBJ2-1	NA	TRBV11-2	CASSLSTNNEQFF	TGTGCCAGCAGCTTGTCTACCAACAATGAGCAGTTCTTC
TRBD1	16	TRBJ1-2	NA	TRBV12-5	CASGPSAGQGKYGYTF	TGTGCTAGTGGCCCCTCCGCGGGACAGGGTAAATACGGCTACACCTTC
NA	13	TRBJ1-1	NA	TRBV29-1	CSVEVRLDTEAFF	TGCAGCGTTGAGGTCAGGTTAGACACTGAAGCTTTCTTT
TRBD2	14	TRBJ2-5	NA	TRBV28	CASRAVAGEWTQYF	TGTGCCAGCAGAGCCGTAGCGGGAGAGTGGACCCAGTACTTC
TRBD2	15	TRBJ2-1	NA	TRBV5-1	CASSPQTSGHNEQFF	TGCGCCAGCAGCCCGCAGACTAGCGGGCACAATGAGCAGTTCTTC
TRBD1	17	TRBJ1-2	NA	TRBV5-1	CASSLSRDRGGNYGYTF	TGCGCCAGCAGCTTGTCCCGGGACAGGGGCGGAAACTATGGCTACACCTTC
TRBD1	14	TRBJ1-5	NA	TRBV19	CATKGAYSNQPQHF	TGTGCCACCAAGGGGGCGTATAGCAATCAGCCCCAGCATTTT
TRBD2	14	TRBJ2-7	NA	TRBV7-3	CASSQGLAGGEQYF	TGTGCCAGCAGCCAAGGACTAGCGGGAGGCGAGCAGTACTTC
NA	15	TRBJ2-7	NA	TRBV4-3	CASSQDSRGQYEQYF	TGCGCCAGCAGCCAAGATTCCAGGGGACAATACGAGCAGTACTTC
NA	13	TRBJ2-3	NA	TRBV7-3	CASSFLSTDTQYF	TGTGCCAGCAGCTTCTTGAGCACAGATACGCAGTATTTT
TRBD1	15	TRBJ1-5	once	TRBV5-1	CASSPGTVSNQPQHF	TGCGCCAGCAGCCCCGGGACAGTTAGCAATCAGCCCCAGCATTTT
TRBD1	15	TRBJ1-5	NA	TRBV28	CASTRDRGYGQPQHF	TGTGCCAGCACCCGGGACAGGGGTTATGGACAGCCCCAGCATTTT
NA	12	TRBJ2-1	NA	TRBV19	CASRLGYNEQFF	TGTGCCAGTAGACTAGGGTACAATGAGCAGTTCTTC
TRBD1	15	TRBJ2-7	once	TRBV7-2	CASTEGAGQAYEQYF	TGTGCCAGCACCGAAGGGGCGGGACAGGCCTACGAGCAGTACTTC
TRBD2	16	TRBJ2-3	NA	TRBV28	CASSFIAGQQADTQYF	TGTGCCAGCAGTTTTATAGCGGGCCAGCAGGCGGATACGCAGTATTTT
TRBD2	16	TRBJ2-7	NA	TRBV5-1	CASSPVGLAGGYEQYF	TGCGCCAGCAGCCCCGTCGGACTAGCGGGGGGGTACGAGCAGTACTTC
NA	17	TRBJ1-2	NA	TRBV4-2	CASSQLGSGAGNYGYTF	TGTGCCAGCAGCCAACTTGGTTCAGGGGCAGGTAACTATGGCTACACCTTC
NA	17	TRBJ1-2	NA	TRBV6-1	CASSEAIPGGESYGYTF	TGTGCCAGCAGTGAAGCGATCCCGGGGGGCGAATCCTATGGCTACACCTTC
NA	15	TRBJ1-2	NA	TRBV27	CASREWDGSNYGYTF	TGTGCCAGCCGGGAATGGGATGGTTCTAACTATGGCTACACCTTC
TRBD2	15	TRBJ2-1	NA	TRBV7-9	CASSLGGGANNEQFF	TGTGCCAGCAGCTTAGGCGGGGGGGCCAACAATGAGCAGTTCTTC
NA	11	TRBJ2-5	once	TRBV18	CASSHQETQYF	TGTGCCAGCTCACATCAGGAGACCCAGTACTTC
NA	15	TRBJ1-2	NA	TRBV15	CATSRDSGGAQGYTF	TGTGCCACCAGCAGAGATTCTGGGGGGGCGCAGGGCTACACCTTC
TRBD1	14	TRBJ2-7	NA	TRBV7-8	CASSLEVRGNEQYF	TGTGCCAGCAGCTTAGAAGTCAGGGGGAACGAGCAGTACTTC
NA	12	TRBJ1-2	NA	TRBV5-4	CASRPDSLGYTF	TGTGCCAGTAGACCGGACAGTCTTGGCTACACCTTC
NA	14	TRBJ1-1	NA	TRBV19	CASGGRYGNTEAFF	TGTGCCAGCGGGGGGCGATATGGAAACACTGAAGCTTTCTTT
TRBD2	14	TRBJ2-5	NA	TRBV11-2	CASSGTRYQETQYF	TGTGCCAGCAGCGGGACTAGGTACCAAGAGACCCAGTACTTC
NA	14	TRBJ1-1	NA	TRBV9	CASSVAGLNTEAFF	TGTGCCAGCAGCGTAGCAGGGTTGAACACTGAAGCTTTCTTT
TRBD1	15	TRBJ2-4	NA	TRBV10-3	CAISESWTGGNIQYF	TGTGCCATCAGTGAGAGTTGGACAGGGGGAAACATTCAGTACTTC
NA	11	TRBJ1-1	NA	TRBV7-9	CASSTTAEAFF	TGTGCCAGCAGCACCACAGCTGAAGCTTTCTTT